The T cell receptor beta chain described here comes from a study of radiotherapy plus CTLA-4 blockade in lung cancer (dated by TCRdb to the late 2010s). Concerning the study at large: Objective responses occurred in roughly 20% of enrolled patients, and 30% to 40% achieved disease control.

Library preparation employed the immunoSEQ multiplex PCR assay. Sourced from immuneACCESS, this table was stored by TCRdb with only in-frame sequences that have V and J called. A share of the clones is absent; for the studies checked, an unresolved V gene accounts for under half, and the remainder has no known explanation. Across this sample there are about 31,000 clones, with 70% to 75% seen only once. Roughly 5.1% of the sample rests with the top ten. Here is what the overall study found, with its caveats: Increased serum interferon-beta after radiation, together with early dynamic changes in blood T cell clones, were reported to be the strongest predictors of response. After treatment with radiotherapy and ipilimumab, TCR clones that originated in tumors expanded in peripheral blood.

About this clone: This clone's antigen is unknown. Base qualities are not provided; no much larger clone lies one nucleotide away.

The study tested focal radiation therapy combined with CTLA-4 blockade (ipilimumab) in patients with chemo-refractory metastatic non-small-cell lung cancer. The CDR3 runs 16 residues from the cysteine to the phenylalanine. Only CDR3 DNA is held: 48 bases, read in frame from base 1. CDR1 and CDR2 (MDHEN, SYDVKM) derive from the germline V gene. Here V drops 6 bases and J drops 0 bases, and the junction holds 8 bases not matched to any gene. Here the sequenced sample was peripheral blood, taken from a patient treated with radiotherapy plus ipilimumab. The sequence derives from a human donor with non-small cell lung cancer whose response to radiotherapy plus ipilimumab could not be evaluated. The sequence is built from TRBV28 and TRBJ2-7; the junction holds 10 bases that match TRBD2. DNA sequence: TGTGCCAGCAGGGGAGGGTCTAGCGGGAGCTCCTACGAGCAGTACTTC. It translates as CASRGGSSGSSYEQYF.